This passage covers 32 T cell receptor beta chains from one sample sequenced in a study of blood T cell repertoires in COVID-19. Clones were read by immunoSEQ multiplex PCR, and TCRdb kept only the in-frame ones, dropping some. The table includes 100,000 to 150,000 clones, approximately 81% detected once. Sequencing was carried out using peripheral blood. These receptor sequences come from a man aged 35 to 55 with active or convalescent COVID-19.

V usage is TRBV19 and J usage is TRBJ1-6, with no clear D. Germline values: CDR1 LNHDA, CDR2 SQIVND (reference sequence). The CDR3 spans 15 residues. The germline V and J ends were trimmed by 8 bases and 0 bases, with 11 bases remaining between them. CDR3 loop: CASRSGSSYNSPLHF. The CDR3 nucleotides read TGTGCCAGTCGGAGTGGGAGCTCCTATAATTCACCCCTCCACTTT.

This chain uses TRBV10-3 with TRBJ2-6; D gene uncertain. This CDR3 is 17 amino acids long. Germline-derived CDR1 and CDR2 are ENHRY and SYGVKD. Trimming removed 2 bases from V and 0 bases from J, with 11 bases in between. CDR3 protein: CAISEPLTRSGANVLTF. CDR3 coding DNA: TGTGCCATCAGTGAGCCCCTGACACGCTCTGGGGCCAACGTCCTGACTTTC.

V is TRBV5-1 and J is TRBJ2-2; D is possibly TRBD1 (6 bases). The CDR3 is made up of 14 amino acids. Germline V CDR1 and CDR2: SGHRS, YFSETQ. The germline V and J ends were trimmed by 4 bases and 2 bases, with 9 bases remaining between them. CDR3 sequence: CASSRDTNTGELFF. In DNA form, the CDR3 reads TGCGCCAGCAGCAGGGACACCAACACCGGGGAGCTGTTTTTT.

This clone was observed at least ten times. This chain links TRBV6-5 with TRBJ1-4; 8 bases are a match to TRBD1. This CDR3 is 14 amino acids long. Per germline, CDR1 MNHEY and CDR2 SVGAGI. V lost 7 bases to trimming and J lost 5 bases; unmatched junction nucleotides: 6. This chain's CDR3 is CASTTGGGNEKLFF. In DNA form, the CDR3 reads TGTGCCAGCACAACAGGGGGTGGGAATGAAAAACTGTTTTTT.

The DNA for the CDR3 is TGTGCCAGCAGTGAAGGGGTCGGGGTTGGGGAGACCCAGTACTTC. It encodes CASSEGVGVGETQYF. The chain is built from TRBV6-1 and TRBJ2-5; maybe TRBD2 (5 bases). CDR3 length: 15 residues. Trimming removed 1 base at V and 5 bases at J, with 14 bases between. Germline CDR1 reads MNHNS; CDR2 reads SASEGT.

This chain connects TRBV5-1 to TRBJ2-1, with 10 nucleotides matching TRBD2. The germline V gene encodes CDR1 SGHRS and CDR2 YFSETQ. This CDR3 has 15 residues. V lost 4 bases and J lost 3; bases outside the gene matches: 4. The CDR3, as DNA: TGCGCCAGCAGCCTAACTAGCGGGGACTACAATGAGCAGTTCTTC. This codes for CASSLTSGDYNEQFF. The full variable domain, rest sourced from reference TRBV5-1 and TRBJ2-1, is KAGVTQTPRYLIKTRGQQVTLSCSPISGHRSVSWYQQTPGQGLQFLFEYFSETQRNKGNFPGRFSGRQFSNSRSEMNVSTLELGDSALYLCASSLTSGDYNEQFFGPGTRLTVL.

The chain uses TRBV5-1 and TRBJ2-1; weak D call: TRBD2 (5 bases). Between the trimmed V and J ends, which lost 0 bases and 2 bases, there was a span of 12 bases. Germline V lookup: CDR1 SGHRS, CDR2 YFSETQ. The CDR3 loop spans 16 amino acids. CDR3 protein: CASSLGTSVTYNEQFF. CDR3 nucleotide sequence: TGCGCCAGCAGCTTGGGGACTTCCGTCACCTACAATGAGCAGTTCTTC.

In its sample, this clone was seen a few times. The rearrangement uses TRBV4-1 and TRBJ1-5; D unresolved. The V end was cut by 3 bases, the J end by 1 base, with 7 bases between. Germline CDR1 reads MGHRA; CDR2 reads YSYEKL. The CDR3 covers 14 residues. Here the CDR3 reads CASSQYSSNQPQHF. The CDR3 bases are TGCGCCAGCAGCCAGTACTCCAGCAATCAGCCCCAGCATTTT.

This clone was counted only a few times. The V call is TRBV27, the J call TRBJ1-2; TRBD1 matches at 8 bases. Germline values: CDR1 MNHEY, CDR2 SMNVEV (reference sequence). This CDR3 is 13 amino acids long. Trimming cost V 6 bases and J 5 bases; bases outside gene matches: 5. In DNA, the CDR3 is TGTGCCAGCAGGGGACAGGCCTTTTATGGCTACACCTTC. Protein sequence: CASRGQAFYGYTF.

This chain uses TRBV6-5 with TRBJ2-7; 9 bases align to TRBD1. The CDR3 loop spans 15 amino acids. After removal of 2 bases from V and 2 bases from J, the junction contained 4 bases not matched to a gene. Germline values: CDR1 MNHEY, CDR2 SVGAGI. CDR3 protein: CASSYETGGAYEQYF. CDR3 coding DNA: TGTGCCAGCAGTTACGAGACAGGGGGTGCCTACGAGCAGTACTTC.

The CDR3 spells CASSPTGAHEQYF. In DNA form, the CDR3 reads TGTGCCAGCAGCCCGACAGGGGCCCACGAGCAGTACTTC. The rearrangement links TRBV27 to TRBJ2-7; 8 bases fit TRBD1. The length of the CDR3 is 13 residues. V shed 6 bases and J 5 bases; nucleotides not matched to a gene: 6. CDR1 is MNHEY and CDR2 is SMNVEV in the germline V gene (reference sequence).

V usage is TRBV9 and J usage is TRBJ1-2; D is undetermined. The CDR3 totals 15 residues. Germline loops: CDR1 SGDLS, CDR2 YYNGEE. Trimming left V 0 bases short and J 2 bases short, with 11 bases between. In nucleotides, the CDR3 is TGTGCCAGCAGCGTAGTTTCGCAGAAGAACTATGGCTACACCTTC. It encodes CASSVVSQKNYGYTF.

This clone was recorded a few times. CDR3 protein: CASSQLAGGYNEQFF. The CDR3 nucleotides read TGTGCCAGCAGTCAACTAGCGGGAGGTTACAATGAGCAGTTCTTC. This chain links TRBV6-2 or TRBV6-3 with TRBJ2-1; 12 bases line up with TRBD2. Germline V CDR1 and CDR2: MNHEY, SVGEGT. V gave up 5 bases and J gave up 4 bases; unmatched junction bases: 3. The CDR3 consists of 15 residues.

The chain couples TRBV11-2 to TRBJ2-7; D possibly corresponds to TRBD1 (5 bases). This CDR3 is 13 amino acids long. The V and J ends lost 4 bases and 10 bases respectively, with 17 bases between them. Per germline, CDR1 SGHAT and CDR2 FQNNGV. The CDR3 loop is CASSSDIRSLQYF. The CDR3, as DNA: TGTGCCAGCAGCTCGGACATCAGGTCTCTCCAGTACTTC.

This clone was seen once. This chain connects TRBV7-9 to TRBJ2-3, with D perhaps matching TRBD1 (6 bases). The CDR3 length is 14 residues. Trimming pared 5 bases from V and 2 bases from J, leaving 11 bases between. Per germline, CDR1 SEHNR and CDR2 FQNEAQ (reference sequence). CDR3 sequence: CASSQRTDTDTQYF. The CDR3 nucleotides are TGTGCCAGCAGCCAGAGGACAGACACAGATACGCAGTATTTT.

The chain combines TRBV6-5 with TRBJ1-2; 7 positions match TRBD1. Trimming took 5 bases from V and 6 from J; bases not matched to a gene: 6. Germline lookup yields CDR1 MNHEY and CDR2 SVGAGI. This CDR3 has 13 residues. For the CDR3, the DNA is TGTGCCAGCAGTAGGACAGGAATGGATGGCTACACCTTC. The encoded protein is CASSRTGMDGYTF.

Points on this clone: A junction end diverges from the germline sequence, so it may reflect a read error. This chain uses TRBV2 with TRBJ1-5, with D possibly TRBD1 on 6 matching bases. This CDR3 has 13 amino acids. Germline values: CDR1 SNHLY, CDR2 FYNNEI. This CDR3 is CASSADSPSPQHF. The CDR3 nucleotides are TGTGCCAGTAGTGCGGACAGCCCCTCACCCCAGCATTTT.

This clone appeared a few times. The V and J genes are TRBV18 and TRBJ1-1; 10 bases align to TRBD1. The germline CDR1 and CDR2 sequences are KGHSH and LQKENI. The CDR3 loop spans 17 amino acids. The V segment lost 6 bases and the J segment 0 bases; nucleotides outside the gene matches: 10. This CDR3 reads CASSQVGTGAMNTEAFF. The CDR3 DNA follows: TGTGCCAGCTCCCAAGTAGGGACAGGGGCTATGAACACTGAAGCTTTCTTT. The whole variable domain, filled in from reference TRBV18 and TRBJ1-1, reads NAGVMQNPRHLVRRRGQEARLRCSPMKGHSHVYWYRQLPEEGLKFMVYLQKENIIDESGMPKERFSAEFPKEGPSILRIQQVVRGDSAAYFCASSQVGTGAMNTEAFFGQGTRLTVV.

The genes are TRBV29-1 and TRBJ1-6, with a possible D match to TRBD1 (6 bases). Germline CDR1 and CDR2: SQVTM and ANQGSEA. The V end lost 6 bases, the J end lost 10 bases, and 16 bases lay between the germline ends. The length of the CDR3 is 13 residues. CDR3 DNA: TGCAGCGTCTCGGACAGCGAAGGCTCACCCCTCCACTTT. Protein: CSVSDSEGSPLHF.

This clone was counted a few times. The chain is built from TRBV2 and TRBJ1-6; unclear D gene. This CDR3 spans 13 amino acids. The V end lost 3 bases, the J end lost 6 bases, and 6 bases lay between the germline ends. The germline V gene has CDR1 SNHLY and CDR2 FYNNEI. Here the CDR3 DNA reads TGTGCCAGCAGTGATCCCGGTAATTCACCCCTCCACTTT. Translated: CASSDPGNSPLHF. The full variable domain, with the rest looked up from reference TRBV2 and TRBJ1-6, is EPEVTQTPSHQVTQMGQEVILRCVPISNHLYFYWYRQILGQKVEFLVSFYNNEISEKSEIFDDQFSVERPDGSNFTLKIRSTKLEDSAMYFCASSDPGNSPLHFGNGTRLTVT.

This clone was counted ten times or more. The chain uses TRBV14 and TRBJ2-7, with 8 bases aligning to TRBD1. The germline CDR1 and CDR2 sequences are SGHDN and FVKESK. The V and J ends lost 4 bases and 5 bases, in that order; junction bases with no gene match: 10. CDR3 size: 15 residues. In DNA form, the CDR3 reads TGTGCCAGCAGCCCCCCTGCAGGGGGCCGGAACGAGCAGTACTTC. It is translated as CASSPPAGGRNEQYF.

V usage is TRBV6-5 and J usage is TRBJ2-7; TRBD1 agrees at 9 bases. The CDR3 extends over 14 amino acids. V was clipped by 8 bases and J by 4 bases; unmatched bases: 9. Germline V CDR1 and CDR2: MNHEY, SVGAGI. CDR3 nucleotide sequence: TGTGCCAGCCAGTGGGGACAGGGCCCTTACGAGCAGTACTTC. It translates to CASQWGQGPYEQYF.

This rearrangement joins TRBV18 to TRBJ1-4; 8 nucleotides line up with TRBD1. Germline CDR1 is KGHSH and CDR2 is LQKENI. V gave up 3 bases and J gave up 8 bases; unmatched junction bases: 8. The CDR3 is 15 amino acids. The CDR3 here is CASSPAGQGKEKLFF. The CDR3 DNA is TGTGCCAGCTCACCCGCCGGACAGGGAAAAGAAAAACTGTTTTTT.

The V gene is TRBV29-1, the J gene TRBJ1-2; 8 bases fit TRBD1. This CDR3 is built from 13 residues. Germline V lookup: CDR1 SQVTM, CDR2 ANQGSEA. The ends lost 7 bases at V and 4 bases at J; junction bases unmatched: 8. The chain's CDR3 is CSAGTGGGYGYTF. In nucleotides, the CDR3 is TGCAGCGCCGGGACAGGCGGTGGCTATGGCTACACCTTC.

V is TRBV6-5 and J is TRBJ2-3; the D gene is possibly TRBD2 (6 bases). Germline CDR1 MNHEY, CDR2 SVGAGI. Trimming pared 11 bases from V and 2 bases from J, leaving 17 bases between. The CDR3 is 14 residues long. CDR3 sequence (DNA): TGTGCCGCCAAGAGGAGCGGGTACACAGATACGCAGTATTTT. Protein product: CAAKRSGYTDTQYF.

J is TRBJ2-3 and V is TRBV4-1; a possible D gene is TRBD2 (5 bases). The CDR3 length is 15 residues. V lost 0 bases, J lost 0 bases, and 7 bases lay in between. Per the germline V gene, CDR1 is MGHRA and CDR2 is YSYEKL. The CDR3 nucleotides are TGCGCCAGCAGCCAAGACCAGCGGAGCACAGATACGCAGTATTTT. Translated: CASSQDQRSTDTQYF.

This clone appeared a few times. The V and J genes are TRBV7-9 and TRBJ1-2; 7 bases are shared with TRBD1. This CDR3 has 14 amino acids. CDR1 and CDR2 from the germline V gene are SEHNR and FQNEAQ (reference sequence). V trimming: 5 bases; J trimming: 2 bases; junction bases outside the gene matches: 5. The CDR3 coding sequence is TGTGCCAGCAGCGCGACAGGGCCAAACTATGGCTACACCTTC. As protein: CASSATGPNYGYTF. The entire variable domain, with the rest obtained from reference TRBV7-9 and TRBJ1-2, is as follows: DTGVSQNPRHKITKRGQNVTFRCDPISEHNRLYWYRQTLGQGPEFLTYFQNEAQLEKSRLLSDRFSAERPKGSFSTLEIQRTEQGDSAMYLCASSATGPNYGYTFGSGTRLTVV.

V and J are TRBV29-1 and TRBJ1-4, with D unresolved. Germline CDR1 reads SQVTM; CDR2 reads ANQGSEA. The CDR3 is 13 amino acids. With 5 bases removed from V and 4 bases from J, the gap between germline ends came to 11 bases. DNA for the CDR3: TGCAGCGTTTTCCAACAGTTTAATGAAAAACTGTTTTTT. This translates into CSVFQQFNEKLFF.

V usage is TRBV4-3 and J usage is TRBJ2-1; D perhaps matches TRBD2 (5 bases). Germline V gives CDR1 LGHNA, CDR2 YSLEER. The length of the CDR3 is 15 residues. Trimming took off 1 base at V and 4 bases at J, with 11 bases between the two ends. CDR3 loop: CASSQVAGLYNEQFF. The CDR3, as DNA: TGCGCCAGCAGCCAAGTTGCGGGTTTATACAATGAGCAGTTCTTC.

V and J are TRBV5-1 and TRBJ2-1; 12 bases match TRBD2. V lost 4 bases, J lost 8 bases, and 7 bases stayed unmatched. Germline lookup yields CDR1 SGHRS and CDR2 YFSETQ. The CDR3 has 15 residues. The CDR3 loop is CASSRDGLAGYEQFF. CDR3 sequence (DNA): TGCGCCAGCAGCAGAGATGGACTAGCGGGATATGAGCAGTTCTTC.

The sample holds a few counts of this clone. This rearrangement joins TRBV30 to TRBJ1-2; D unclear. Trimming took off 2 bases at V and 5 bases at J, with 15 bases between the two ends. The germline gives CDR1 GTSNPN, CDR2 SVGIG (reference sequence). The CDR3 length is 14 residues. The CDR3 loop reads CAWSYSSLLYGYTF. CDR3 in DNA: TGTGCCTGGAGTTATAGTTCTCTCCTTTATGGCTACACCTTC.

A word on this clone: One end of the junction fails to match germline, which may point to a read error. The chain employs TRBV3-1 (or the pseudogene TRBV3-2) and TRBJ2-5; 8 bases are a match to TRBD2. The CDR3 extends over 13 amino acids. Germline CDR1 LGHDT, CDR2 YNNKEL (reference sequence). The CDR3 sequence is CASTQRGGETQYF. The CDR3 DNA is TGTGCCAGCACCCAACGGGGGGGGGAGACCCAGTACTTC.